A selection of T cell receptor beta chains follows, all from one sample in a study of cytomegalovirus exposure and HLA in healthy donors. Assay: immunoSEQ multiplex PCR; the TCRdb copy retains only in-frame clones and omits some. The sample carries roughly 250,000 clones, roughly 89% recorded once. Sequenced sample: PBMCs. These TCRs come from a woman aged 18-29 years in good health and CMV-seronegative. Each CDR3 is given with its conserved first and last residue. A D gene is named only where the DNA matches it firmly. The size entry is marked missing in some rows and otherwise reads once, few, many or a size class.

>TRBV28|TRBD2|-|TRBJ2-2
CASRAGGATGELFF
TGTGCCAGCAGAGCCGGGGGGGCCACCGGGGAGCTGTTTTTT
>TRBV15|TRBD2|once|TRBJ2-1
CATSGTSGGYNEQFF
TGTGCCACCAGCGGGACTAGCGGGGGCTACAATGAGCAGTTCTTC
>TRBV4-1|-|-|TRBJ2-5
CASSPSVVIPQIGQYF
TGCGCCAGCAGCCCAAGCGTAGTAATTCCCCAAATAGGCCAGTACTTC
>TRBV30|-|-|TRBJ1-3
CAWSSPRGAGLGESGNTIYF
TGTGCCTGGAGTTCCCCCCGGGGGGCTGGTTTGGGGGAATCTGGAAACACCATATATTTT
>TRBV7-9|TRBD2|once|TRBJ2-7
CASSFTSGGDENF
TGTGCCAGCAGTTTCACTAGCGGGGGAGACGAGAACTTC
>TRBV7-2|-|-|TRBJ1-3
CASSSRAGLSGNTIYF
TGTGCCAGCAGCTCGAGGGCAGGCCTTTCTGGAAACACCATATATTTT
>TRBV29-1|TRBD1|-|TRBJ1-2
CSVDLQGARGGYTF
TGCAGCGTTGATCTCCAGGGGGCTCGCGGTGGCTACACCTTC
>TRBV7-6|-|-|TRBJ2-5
CASSLLAETQYF
TGTGCCAGCAGCTTACTAGCAGAGACCCAGTACTTC
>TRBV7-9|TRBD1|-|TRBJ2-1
CASSHGTGKMSSYNEQFF
TGTGCCAGCAGCCACGGGACAGGGAAAATGAGCTCCTACAATGAGCAGTTCTTC
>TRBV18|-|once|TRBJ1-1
CASSPPQGRNTEAFF
TGTGCCAGCTCACCCCCACAGGGTAGGAACACTGAAGCTTTCTTT
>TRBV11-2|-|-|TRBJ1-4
CASSLDRGTGEKLFF
TGTGCCAGCAGCTTAGACAGGGGAACTGGGGAAAAACTGTTTTTT
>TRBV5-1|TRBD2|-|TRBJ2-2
CASSFGTTGELFF
TGCGCCAGCAGCTTCGGGACTACGGGGGAGCTGTTTTTT
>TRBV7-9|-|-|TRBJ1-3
CASIRGYGNTIYF
TGTGCCAGCATTCGGGGGTATGGAAACACCATATATTTT
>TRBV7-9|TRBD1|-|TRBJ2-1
CASSLEGASIYNEQFF
TGTGCCAGCAGCTTAGAGGGGGCATCGATATACAATGAGCAGTTCTTC
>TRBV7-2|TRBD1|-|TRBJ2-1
CASSWDRGNEQFF
TGTGCCAGCAGCTGGGACAGGGGGAATGAGCAGTTCTTC
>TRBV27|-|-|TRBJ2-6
CASSLWSSGANVLTF
TGTGCCAGCAGTTTGTGGAGCTCTGGGGCCAACGTCCTGACTTTC
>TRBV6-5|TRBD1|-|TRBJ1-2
CASTGTGGADYTF
TGTGCCAGCACCGGGACAGGGGGCGCGGACTACACCTTC
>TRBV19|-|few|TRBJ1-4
CASRKGAPREKLFF
TGTGCCAGTAGGAAAGGGGCCCCTCGAGAAAAACTGTTTTTT
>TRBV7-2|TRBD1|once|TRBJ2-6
CASSPQGSGANVLTF
TGTGCCAGCAGCCCACAGGGGTCTGGGGCCAACGTCCTGACTTTC
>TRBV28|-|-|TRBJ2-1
CASSPRTETYNEQFF
TGTGCCAGCAGTCCCCGCACGGAGACCTACAATGAGCAGTTCTTC
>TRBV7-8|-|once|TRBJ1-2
CASSLGTYYGYTF
TGTGCCAGCAGCTTAGGGACATACTATGGCTACACCTTC
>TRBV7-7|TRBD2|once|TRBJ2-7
CASSVADIAGGPYEQYF
TGTGCTAGCAGCGTAGCCGACATAGCGGGGGGCCCCTACGAGCAGTACTTC
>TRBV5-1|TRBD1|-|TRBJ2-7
CASRTGTGLGEQYF
TGCGCCAGCAGAACCGGGACAGGGTTAGGCGAGCAGTACTTC
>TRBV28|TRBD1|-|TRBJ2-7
CASSPSRDRVNEQYF
TGTGCCAGCAGTCCCTCCCGGGACAGGGTTAACGAGCAGTACTTC
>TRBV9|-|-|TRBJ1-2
CASSVHPDGQPFYGYTF
TGTGCCAGCAGCGTACACCCCGATGGACAGCCCTTTTATGGCTACACCTTC
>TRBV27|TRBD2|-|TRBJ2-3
CASSPFTGTSGGSTDTQYF
TGTGCCAGCAGCCCCTTTACCGGGACTAGCGGGGGTAGCACAGATACGCAGTATTTT
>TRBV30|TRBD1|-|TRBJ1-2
CACTAAGTGANYGYTF
TGTGCCTGTACTGCAGCTGGGACAGGAGCTAACTATGGCTACACCTTC
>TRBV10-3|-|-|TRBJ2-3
CAISDEGRTDTQYF
TGTGCCATCAGTGACGAGGGGAGGACAGATACGCAGTATTTT
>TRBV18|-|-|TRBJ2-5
CASSPGTGGFETQYF
TGTGCCAGCTCACCAGGTACCGGGGGATTTGAGACCCAGTACTTC
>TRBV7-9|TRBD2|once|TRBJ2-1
CASSPHWTSGGANEQFF
TGTGCCAGCAGCCCCCACTGGACTAGCGGGGGGGCCAATGAGCAGTTCTTC
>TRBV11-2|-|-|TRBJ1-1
CASSLFAGNTEAFF
TGTGCCAGCAGCTTATTCGCAGGGAACACTGAAGCTTTCTTT
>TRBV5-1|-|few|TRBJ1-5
CASSLQGQPQHF
TGCGCCAGCAGTCTACAGGGACAGCCCCAGCATTTT
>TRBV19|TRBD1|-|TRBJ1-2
CASSTRTGYYGYTF
TGTGCCAGTAGTACCAGGACAGGGTACTATGGCTACACCTTC
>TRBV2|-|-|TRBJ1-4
CASSMTGPNEKLFF
TGTGCCAGCAGTATGACAGGACCTAATGAAAAACTGTTTTTT